The 21 T cell receptor beta chains given below trace back to one sample, sequenced in a study of blood T cell repertoires in COVID-19. Profiling relied on immunoSEQ multiplex PCR, and the TCRdb table lists in-frame clones only, not all of them. The sample contains around 250,000 clones, approximately 85% of which appear only once. The source material was peripheral blood. These receptors all stem from a human donor in a cohort sampled during active COVID-19.

The chain is built from TRBV10-3 and TRBJ1-4; 9 positions match TRBD1. The length of the CDR3 is 16 residues. Per the germline V gene, CDR1 is ENHRY and CDR2 is SYGVKD. Germline trimming cut 2 bases from V and 3 bases from J; bases unmatched to any gene: 4. In DNA, the CDR3 is TGTGCCATCAGTGAGGGACAGGGGAGGGCTAATGAAAAACTGTTTTTT. It is translated as CAISEGQGRANEKLFF.

V is TRBV5-4 and J is TRBJ2-7, with 8 bases identical to TRBD2. CDR1 is SGHNT and CDR2 is YYREEE in the germline V gene (reference sequence). V was pared by 4 bases and J by 0 bases, with 9 bases of the junction left unmatched. This CDR3 region has 16 residues. CDR3 DNA sequence: TGTGCCAGCAGCCCCCGGGGGGGATCAAGCTCCTACGAGCAGTACTTC. Protein sequence: CASSPRGGSSSYEQYF.

The genes are TRBV9 and TRBJ1-3, with D uncertain. The CDR3 totals 14 residues. V lost 2 bases to trimming and J lost 0 bases, with 6 bases between them. Germline CDR1 reads SGDLS; CDR2 reads YYNGEE. Written as DNA, the CDR3 is TGTGCCAGCAGCGTTCGGAGCTCTGGAAACACCATATATTTT. Amino acids: CASSVRSSGNTIYF.

The CDR3 sequence is CASSYLSDSYEQYF. The CDR3 DNA reads as TGTGCCAGCAGTTACTTGTCAGACAGTTACGAGCAGTACTTC. The chain uses TRBV6-5 and TRBJ2-7, with D tentatively TRBD1 (5 bases). The CDR3 contains 14 residues. V was shortened by 1 base and J by 4 bases, with 11 bases between the two germline ends. Germline V lookup: CDR1 MNHEY, CDR2 SVGAGI.

The chain carries TRBV6-5 and TRBJ2-1; possibly TRBD1 for D (6 bases). CDR3 length: 15 amino acids. Trimming removed 5 bases at V and 7 bases at J, with 18 bases between. CDR1 and CDR2 (germline): MNHEY, SVGAGI. In nucleotides, the CDR3 is TGTGCCAGCAGTCCTCCGAGCCTTAGGGGGAATGAGCAGTTCTTC. As protein: CASSPPSLRGNEQFF.

The rearrangement joins TRBV6-1 to TRBJ2-2; D not certain. Trimming removed 3 bases from V and 5 bases from J, with 7 bases in between. Germline V gene lookup returns CDR1 MNHNS and CDR2 SASEGT. The CDR3 has 13 residues. CDR3 DNA: TGTGCCAGCAGTGAGGTCGGTACCGGGGAGCTGTTTTTT. It specifies CASSEVGTGELFF.

The chain links TRBV19 to TRBJ2-7; D unresolved. V lost 6 bases, J lost 5 bases, and 26 bases lay in between. CDR1 LNHDA and CDR2 SQIVND come from the germline V gene (reference sequence). The CDR3 contains 17 residues. CDR3 residues: CASSTILRSGTVHEQYF. The CDR3 DNA follows: TGTGCCAGTAGCACAATCTTAAGGTCTGGAACAGTCCACGAGCAGTACTTC. Complete variable domain (other parts from reference TRBV19 and TRBJ2-7): DGGITQSPKYLFRKEGQNVTLSCEQNLNHDAMYWYRQDPGQGLRLIYYSQIVNDFQKGDIAEGYSVSREKKESFPLTVTSAQKNPTAFYLCASSTILRSGTVHEQYFGPGTRLTVT.

Only one count was recorded for this clone. CDR3 bases: TGTGCCAGCAGTGAGGGGCCGTGGTCCTACGAGCAGTACTTC. Amino acid sequence: CASSEGPWSYEQYF. The J gene is TRBJ2-7, the V gene TRBV25-1; tentatively, D is TRBD1 (5 bases). With 3 bases removed from V and 1 base from J, the gap between germline ends came to 10 bases. The CDR3 sequence is 14 residues long. CDR1 is MGHDK, CDR2 SYGVNS, per germline.

The chain combines TRBV25-1 with TRBJ1-1; 10 bases are shared with TRBD1. Germline V gene sequence: CDR1 MGHDK, CDR2 SYGVNS. Trimming at V came to 1 base and at J to 3 bases, leaving 8 bases not matched to a gene. The CDR3 totals 17 residues. This CDR3 is CASSESGGQGWDTEAFF. CDR3 DNA sequence: TGTGCCAGCAGTGAATCAGGGGGACAGGGGTGGGACACTGAAGCTTTCTTT. The full variable domain, completed using reference TRBV25-1 and TRBJ1-1, is EADIYQTPRYLVIGTGKKITLECSQTMGHDKMYWYQQDPGMELHLIHYSYGVNSTEKGDLSSESTVSRIRTEHFPLTLESARPSHTSQYLCASSESGGQGWDTEAFFGQGTRLTVV.

V is TRBV12-3 or TRBV12-4 and J is TRBJ2-7; TRBD1 matches at 9 bases. With V trimmed by 5 bases and J by 6 bases, 5 bases remained unmatched. The CDR3 extends over 13 amino acids. The CDR3 is CASSHPGQGEQYF. The CDR3 DNA is TGTGCCAGCAGTCACCCGGGACAGGGCGAGCAGTACTTC.

This clone was counted between two and nine times. V is TRBV5-1 and J is TRBJ2-7; a possible D gene is TRBD1 (6 bases). CDR1 is SGHRS, CDR2 YFSETQ, per germline. V was trimmed by 3 bases and J by 6 bases, leaving 19 bases between them. The CDR3 is 15 amino acids. The CDR3 sequence: CASSSSGHSRGEQYF. The CDR3 DNA reads as TGCGCCAGCAGCTCTTCGGGACACTCGAGGGGCGAGCAGTACTTC.

This chain joins TRBV10-3 and TRBJ2-7; D perhaps matches TRBD2 (6 bases). The V gene lost 7 bases and the J gene lost 2 bases, with 12 bases spanning the gap. The CDR3 runs 13 residues. CDR1 is ENHRY, CDR2 SYGVKD, per germline. CDR3 bases: TGTGCCATCATGGGAGCGGGTGCCTACGAGCAGTACTTC. Encoded protein: CAIMGAGAYEQYF.

This chain links TRBV6-5 with TRBJ1-5; tentative D call: TRBD1 (6 bases). The CDR3 covers 14 residues. Germline assignment: CDR1 MNHEY and CDR2 SVGAGI. Trimming removed 6 bases at V and 2 bases at J, with 11 bases between. CDR3 residues: CASSSGHRNQPQHF. CDR3 DNA: TGTGCCAGCAGCTCGGGACACCGCAATCAGCCCCAGCATTTT.

This clone was found a few times. The gene calls are TRBV28 and TRBJ2-7; tentatively, D is TRBD2 (6 bases). V lost 5 bases, J lost 3 bases, and 14 bases lay in between. Germline CDR1 and CDR2: MDHEN and SYDVKM. The CDR3 is 14 amino acids. The CDR3 nucleotides read TGTGCCAGCAGTCTTTCGGGGGACGGCTACGAGCAGTACTTC. Amino acids: CASSLSGDGYEQYF.

The chain combines TRBV29-1 with TRBJ2-1; tentatively, D is TRBD1 (5 bases). Trimming shortened V by 6 bases and J by 3 bases, and 27 bases separated the two germline ends. This CDR3 spans 18 amino acids. Germline V gives CDR1 SQVTM, CDR2 ANQGSEA. The CDR3 spells CSVIGAGLTPERYNEQFF. As DNA, the CDR3 is TGCAGCGTCATAGGGGCTGGCCTAACACCCGAACGCTACAATGAGCAGTTCTTC.

The V and J genes are TRBV28 and TRBJ1-1, with a tentative D call TRBD1 (6 bases). The CDR3 length is 14 residues. Germline lookup yields CDR1 MDHEN and CDR2 SYDVKM. Trimming removed 3 bases at V and 9 bases at J, with 17 bases between. Written as DNA, the CDR3 is TGTGCCAGCAGTTTTAGGGTGACGACAGGCCAAGCTTTCTTT. This encodes CASSFRVTTGQAFF.

V and J are TRBV29-1 and TRBJ1-2; 7 nucleotides align to TRBD1. V lost 7 bases and J lost 5; bases outside the gene matches: 7. CDR3 length equals 12 residues. Germline V gives CDR1 SQVTM, CDR2 ANQGSEA. In DNA, the CDR3 is TGCAGCGCGGGACAGAGAGAATATGGCTACACCTTC. Residues: CSAGQREYGYTF. The full variable domain, its missing parts supplied by reference TRBV29-1 and TRBJ1-2, is SAVISQKPSRDICQRGTSLTIQCQVDSQVTMMFWYRQQPGQSLTLIATANQGSEATYESGFVIDKFPISRPNLTFSTLTVSNMSPEDSSIYLCSAGQREYGYTFGSGTRLTVV.

This clone is a singleton in its sample. The chain uses TRBV6-2 or TRBV6-3 and TRBJ2-3; TRBD2 aligns across 7 bases. This CDR3 comprises 18 residues. The J segment lost 0 bases and the V segment lost 2 bases, leaving 11 bases of the junction unmatched. Germline V lookup: CDR1 MNHEY, CDR2 SVGEGT. This CDR3 is CASSYPSESSGSTDTQYF. The CDR3 nucleotides are TGTGCCAGCAGTTACCCCTCCGAGTCTAGCGGAAGCACAGATACGCAGTATTTT.

This chain connects TRBV18 to TRBJ2-7; no reliable D call. V lost 3 bases, J lost 3 bases, and 9 bases lay in between. There are 13 residues in the CDR3. Germline lookup yields CDR1 KGHSH and CDR2 LQKENI. As DNA, the CDR3 is TGTGCCAGCTCACCGAGCCCAAGCTACGAGCAGTACTTC. As protein: CASSPSPSYEQYF.

The V and J genes are TRBV7-3 and TRBJ2-2, with 8 bases that match TRBD2. Per the germline V gene, CDR1 is SGHTA and CDR2 is FQGTGA. This CDR3 spans 14 amino acids. With 2 bases clipped from V and 6 bases from J, the junction kept 2 bases outside the gene matches. The CDR3 spells CASSLGGGPGELFF. The CDR3 bases are TGTGCCAGCAGCTTAGGCGGGGGGCCCGGGGAGCTGTTTTTT.

The V and J genes are TRBV6-2 or TRBV6-3 and TRBJ1-2, with D unresolved. The germline CDR1 and CDR2 sequences are MNHEY and SVGEGT. The CDR3 is made up of 15 amino acids. V lost 6 bases to trimming and J lost 13 bases, with 27 bases between them. DNA of the CDR3: TGTGCCAGCAGCCCACGAGGAAGTCGTAACACGCTAGGCACCTTC. This codes for CASSPRGSRNTLGTF.